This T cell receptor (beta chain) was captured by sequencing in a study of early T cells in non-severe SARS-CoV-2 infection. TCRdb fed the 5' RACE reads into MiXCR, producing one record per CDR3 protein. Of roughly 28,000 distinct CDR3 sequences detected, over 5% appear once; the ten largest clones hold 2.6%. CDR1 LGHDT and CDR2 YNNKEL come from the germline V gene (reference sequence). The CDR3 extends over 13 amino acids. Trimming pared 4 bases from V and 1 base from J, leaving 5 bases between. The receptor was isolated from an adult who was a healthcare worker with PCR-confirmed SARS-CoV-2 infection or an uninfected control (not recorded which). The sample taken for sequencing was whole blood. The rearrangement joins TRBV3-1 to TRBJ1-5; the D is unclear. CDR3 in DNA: TGTGCCAGCAGCCTTGAGAGCAATCAGCCCCAGCATTTT. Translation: CASSLESNQPQHF.